This entry lists 29 T cell receptor beta chains sequenced from one sample in a study of T cells in Graves' hyperthyroidism and ophthalmopathy. Authors of the study amplified TCR beta CDR3 regions from RNA transcripts. The study used the HTBI primer set for a first-round RT-PCR of the TCR CDR3. MiXCR was run by TCRdb on the multiplex PCR reads, yielding one entry per CDR3 protein. The repertoire holds under 300,000 distinct CDR3 sequences, with about 25% as singletons. Sequencing was performed on blood. The receptors were sampled from a man aged 35 to 55 with Graves' hyperthyroidism that later progressed to Graves' ophthalmopathy.

This chain joins TRBV27 and TRBJ2-5, with D maybe TRBD1 (6 bases). V lost 4 bases to trimming and J lost 5 bases, with 11 bases between them. CDR3 length equals 13 residues. The V gene's germline CDR1 is MNHEY and CDR2 SMNVEV (reference sequence). CDR3 sequence: CASSYWQGETQYF. CDR3 in DNA: TGTGCCAGCAGTTATTGGCAGGGGGAGACCCAGTACTTC.

This clonotype was seen only a few times. The V gene is TRBV24-1, the J gene TRBJ2-5, with 11 bases aligning to TRBD2. Germline V gives CDR1 KGHDR, CDR2 SFDVKD. The CDR3 totals 17 residues. With 7 bases clipped from V and 4 bases from J, the junction kept 13 bases outside the gene matches. The CDR3 sequence is CATSGLAGGGGRETQYF. In nucleotides, the CDR3 is TGTGCCACCAGCGGCCTAGCGGGAGGAGGTGGGCGAGAGACCCAGTACTTC.

A word on this clonotype: The germline gene is not matched at one end of the junction; a read error may be the cause. The chain employs TRBV6-1 and TRBJ1-1; D may be TRBD1 (6 bases). CDR1 is MNHNS, CDR2 SASEGT, per germline. This CDR3 region has 13 residues. The DNA of the CDR3 is TGTGCCAGCAGGTGGGGTGGGGACACTGAAGCTTCATTT. Translated, it gives CASRWGGDTEASF.

This rearrangement joins TRBV11-1 to TRBJ2-7, with no clear D. Germline CDR1 reads SGHAT; CDR2 reads FQDESV (reference sequence). The V gene lost 8 bases and the J gene lost 3 bases, with 11 bases spanning the gap. The CDR3 is 12 amino acids. In DNA, the CDR3 is TGTGCCAGCGGGCCCCATATCTACGAGCAGTACTTC. Translation gives CASGPHIYEQYF.

V is TRBV25-1 and J is TRBJ1-1; D is undetermined. Trimming removed 3 bases at V and 5 bases at J, with 13 bases between. The CDR3 runs to 14 residues. CDR1 and CDR2 (germline): MGHDK, SYGVNS. CDR3: CASSDSIGLTEAFF. The CDR3 DNA follows: TGTGCCAGCAGTGATAGCATTGGGTTGACTGAAGCTTTCTTT. Full variable domain (remainder filled in from reference TRBV25-1 and TRBJ1-1): EADIYQTPRYLVIGTGKKITLECSQTMGHDKMYWYQQDPGMELHLIHYSYGVNSTEKGDLSSESTVSRIRTEHFPLTLESARPSHTSQYLCASSDSIGLTEAFFGQGTRLTVV.

This clonotype was counted many times. J is TRBJ2-5 and V is TRBV20-1; TRBD2 agrees at 7 bases. Germline lookup yields CDR1 DFQATT and CDR2 SNEGSKA (reference sequence). The CDR3 spans 15 residues. V lost 6 bases, J lost 1 base, and 11 bases stayed unmatched. CDR3 DNA sequence: TGCAGTGCCATGGGGGAGGGTGTAGGCCAAGAGACCCAGTACTTC. This encodes CSAMGEGVGQETQYF.

This clonotype was observed a handful of times. V gene TRBV29-1 combines with J gene TRBJ1-1, with D possibly being TRBD1 (6 bases). Trimming took 4 bases from V and 4 from J, leaving 10 bases between them. The germline V gene has CDR1 SQVTM and CDR2 ANQGSEA. There are 12 residues in the CDR3. In DNA form, the CDR3 reads TGCAGCGTTGGGGGGGGGCCCACTGAAGCTTTCTTT. Protein product: CSVGGGPTEAFF. Looking up the rest from reference TRBV29-1 and TRBJ1-1 gives the full variable domain: SAVISQKPSRDICQRGTSLTIQCQVDSQVTMMFWYRQQPGQSLTLIATANQGSEATYESGFVIDKFPISRPNLTFSTLTVSNMSPEDSSIYLCSVGGGPTEAFFGQGTRLTVV.

Details on this clonotype: One junction end disagrees with the germline gene, perhaps due to a read error. The CDR3 DNA sequence: TGTGCCACCGGAAGGGAGTCCGGGGAGCCGTTTTTT. This translates into CATGRESGEPFF. The rearrangement links TRBV10-3 to TRBJ2-2; D possibly corresponds to TRBD2 (5 bases). Germline V lookup: CDR1 ENHRY, CDR2 SYGVKD. The CDR3 loop spans 12 amino acids.

This clonotype was observed at least ten times. V gene TRBV4-1 combines with J gene TRBJ1-1; no firm D call. V lost 2 bases and J 1 base, leaving 5 bases between the germline ends. Germline values: CDR1 MGHRA, CDR2 YSYEKL. The CDR3 runs to 13 residues. CDR3 DNA: TGCGCCAGCAGCCAATCAGAGAACACTGAAGCTTTCTTT. Translated, it gives CASSQSENTEAFF.

This clonotype was recorded many times. The rearrangement joins TRBV6-1 to TRBJ2-3, with D unresolved. The CDR3 is 13 amino acids. Germline CDR1 MNHNS, CDR2 SASEGT. Trimming left V 10 bases short and J 0 bases short, with 11 bases between. The CDR3: CATAPSSTDTQYF. The CDR3 bases are TGTGCCACTGCCCCGTCTAGCACAGATACGCAGTATTTT.

As to this clonotype: Mismatch with germline at one junction end may stem from a read error. The V and J genes are TRBV6-5 and TRBJ1-1, with 9 bases matching TRBD1. There are 14 residues in the CDR3. Germline V gene sequence: CDR1 MNHEY, CDR2 SVGAGI. CDR3 amino acids: CASSSTGGRTAAFF. The CDR3 DNA reads TGTGCCAGCAGTTCAACAGGGGGCCGAACTGCAGCTTTCTTT.

This clonotype was picked up many times. This rearrangement joins TRBV9 to TRBJ1-1; 7 nucleotides align to TRBD1. The trim removed 4 bases at V and 5 bases at J, leaving 8 bases unmatched. CDR3 length equals 14 residues. Germline CDR1 reads SGDLS; CDR2 reads YYNGEE. The CDR3 sequence is CASSPRQGRTEAFF. CDR3 sequence (DNA): TGTGCCAGCAGCCCGCGACAGGGACGGACTGAAGCTTTCTTT.

This clonotype was seen repeatedly, ten times or more. J is TRBJ2-7 and V is TRBV24-1; a possible D gene is TRBD1 (6 bases). Germline CDR1 reads KGHDR; CDR2 reads SFDVKD. V gave up 5 bases and J gave up 2 bases, with 12 bases separating them. CDR3 length: 14 residues. The CDR3 protein is CATSARTDPYEQYF. For the CDR3, the DNA is TGTGCCACCAGTGCACGGACAGATCCCTACGAGCAGTACTTC.

This clonotype was recorded many times. The J gene is TRBJ1-5, the V gene TRBV19; D gene ambiguous. CDR1 and CDR2 (germline): LNHDA, SQIVND (reference sequence). The CDR3 consists of 13 residues. Trimming took 0 bases from V and 4 from J, leaving 4 bases between them. CDR3 loop: CASSIDVNQPQHF. The CDR3 coding sequence is TGTGCCAGTAGTATAGATGTGAATCAGCCCCAGCATTTT.

This clonotype was observed at least ten times. The chain is built from TRBV29-1 and TRBJ2-7, with 9 bases fitting TRBD1. The CDR3 length is 13 residues. CDR1 and CDR2 (germline): SQVTM, ANQGSEA. Trimming cost V 5 bases and J 4 bases; bases outside gene matches: 6. The CDR3: CSVLPDRGYEQYF. CDR3 DNA: TGCAGCGTTTTACCGGACAGGGGATACGAGCAGTACTTC.

V and J are TRBV6-5 and TRBJ2-5; 9 bases map to TRBD1. J gave up 5 bases and V 3 bases, and 4 bases lay outside the gene matches. The CDR3 length is 14 residues. Germline V gene sequence: CDR1 MNHEY, CDR2 SVGAGI. The CDR3, as DNA: TGTGCCAGCAGTTATCCCGACAGGGGGGAGACCCAGTACTTC. Translating gives CASSYPDRGETQYF.

This clonotype was seen at least ten times. This chain joins TRBV11-2 and TRBJ1-3; the D is unclear. V was pared by 4 bases and J by 0 bases, with 16 bases between. The CDR3 sequence is 17 residues long. From germline, CDR1 is SGHAT and CDR2 FQNNGV. The CDR3: CASSWQRAGYSGNTIYF. DNA for the CDR3: TGTGCCAGCAGCTGGCAAAGGGCCGGCTACTCTGGAAACACCATATATTTT.

Ten or more counts support this clonotype. The V call is TRBV12-3 or TRBV12-4, the J call TRBJ2-7, with D tentatively TRBD1 (6 bases). The CDR3 totals 12 residues. V lost 4 bases to trimming and J lost 8 bases, with 12 bases between them. DNA of the CDR3: TGTGCCAGCAGTTGGCTTAGGGGGAAGCAGTACTTC. Translated, it gives CASSWLRGKQYF.

The chain has TRBV5-1 and TRBJ2-7, with D uncertain. Trimming shortened V by 0 bases and J by 0 bases, and 7 bases separated the two germline ends. Germline CDR1 and CDR2: SGHRS and YFSETQ. The CDR3 totals 14 residues. The CDR3 nucleotides are TGCGCCAGCAGCTTGGGGGTCCCCTCCTACGAGCAGTACTTC. It specifies CASSLGVPSYEQYF.

This clonotype was detected only a few times. V usage is TRBV20-1 and J usage is TRBJ2-7, with D unresolved. The CDR3 runs to 12 residues. CDR1 and CDR2 from the germline V gene are DFQATT and SNEGSKA (reference sequence). V was shortened by 7 bases and J by 0 bases, with 10 bases between the two germline ends. In DNA form, the CDR3 reads TGCAGTGTAAAGGGTATCTCCTACGAGCAGTACTTC. Translated: CSVKGISYEQYF.

The chain carries TRBV6-2 or TRBV6-3 and TRBJ1-5; D remains ambiguous. V was shortened by 6 bases and J by 2 bases, with 11 bases between the two germline ends. CDR3 length: 14 residues. The germline CDR1 and CDR2 sequences are MNHEY and SVGEGT. The CDR3 coding sequence is TGTGCCAGCAGAGGCCCGGTCCGCAATCAGCCCCAGCATTTT. Protein: CASRGPVRNQPQHF.

This clonotype was seen more than once but under ten times. The V and J genes are TRBV7-2 and TRBJ1-1, with TRBD1 matching over 7 bases. Germline trimming cut 5 bases from V and 1 base from J; bases unmatched to any gene: 4. Germline V CDR1 and CDR2: SGHTA, FQGNSA. The CDR3 loop spans 14 amino acids. The CDR3 nucleotides read TGTGCCAGCAGCAAAACAGGGGAGAACACTGAAGCTTTCTTT. Protein sequence: CASSKTGENTEAFF.

Ten or more counts support this clonotype. The chain recombines TRBV6-1 with TRBJ2-7; TRBD2 is a possible D gene (6 bases). Trimming took off 4 bases at V and 2 bases at J, with 12 bases between the two ends. The germline V gene has CDR1 MNHNS and CDR2 SASEGT. The CDR3 sequence is 14 residues long. The CDR3 here is CASSGGDSTYEQYF. CDR3 coding DNA: TGTGCCAGCAGTGGCGGGGACTCGACCTACGAGCAGTACTTC.

This clonotype has ten or more counts. The chain joins TRBV5-1 to TRBJ2-6, with no clear D. Between the trimmed V and J ends, which lost 0 bases and 2 bases, there was a span of 6 bases. The germline gives CDR1 SGHRS, CDR2 YFSETQ. This CDR3 is built from 15 residues. The CDR3 bases are TGCGCCAGCAGCTTGGTGTTAGCTGGGGCCAACGTCCTGACTTTC. Residues: CASSLVLAGANVLTF.

The CDR3, as DNA: TGTGCCAGCCCTTTTAGAGCACCCGGAAGCTCCTACGAGCAGTACTTC. This encodes CASPFRAPGSSYEQYF. The chain is built from TRBV12-3 or TRBV12-4 and TRBJ2-7; D is uncertain. V gave up 8 bases and J gave up 0 bases, with 20 bases separating them. CDR3 length: 16 amino acids.

This clonotype has at least ten counts. The chain uses TRBV20-1 and TRBJ2-5; maybe TRBD1 (5 bases). The germline CDR1 and CDR2 sequences are DFQATT and SNEGSKA (reference sequence). The CDR3 sequence is 15 residues long. V lost 6 bases, J lost 5 bases, and 22 bases lay in between. The CDR3 sequence is CSAIAPRGHVETQYF. The CDR3 DNA is TGCAGTGCCATAGCTCCCCGAGGACATGTCGAGACCCAGTACTTC.

This clonotype appeared many times. This chain connects TRBV5-1 to TRBJ2-2, with a weak D call TRBD1 (5 bases). The V and J ends lost 3 bases and 3 bases respectively, with 12 bases between them. The CDR3 spans 15 residues. Germline values: CDR1 SGHRS, CDR2 YFSETQ. CDR3 DNA: TGCGCCAGCAGCTATGACAGTCCGGACACCGGGGAGCTGTTTTTT. It codes for CASSYDSPDTGELFF.

This clonotype was recorded many times. The genes are TRBV12-3 or TRBV12-4 and TRBJ2-2, with D hard to call. With 6 bases removed from V and 6 bases from J, the gap between germline ends came to 11 bases. The CDR3 sequence is 13 residues long. In nucleotides, the CDR3 is TGTGCCAGCAGCCTAGACACCCCCGGGGAGCTGTTTTTT. It specifies CASSLDTPGELFF.

The sample holds many counts of this clonotype. The chain has TRBV7-2 and TRBJ1-1, with 12 bases identical to TRBD1. There are 16 residues in the CDR3. The trim removed 3 bases at V and 7 bases at J, leaving 9 bases unmatched. CDR1 SGHTA and CDR2 FQGNSA come from the germline V gene. The CDR3 spells CASSFSPGQGASEAFF. CDR3 in DNA: TGTGCCAGCAGCTTCAGCCCGGGACAGGGGGCTAGTGAAGCTTTCTTT.